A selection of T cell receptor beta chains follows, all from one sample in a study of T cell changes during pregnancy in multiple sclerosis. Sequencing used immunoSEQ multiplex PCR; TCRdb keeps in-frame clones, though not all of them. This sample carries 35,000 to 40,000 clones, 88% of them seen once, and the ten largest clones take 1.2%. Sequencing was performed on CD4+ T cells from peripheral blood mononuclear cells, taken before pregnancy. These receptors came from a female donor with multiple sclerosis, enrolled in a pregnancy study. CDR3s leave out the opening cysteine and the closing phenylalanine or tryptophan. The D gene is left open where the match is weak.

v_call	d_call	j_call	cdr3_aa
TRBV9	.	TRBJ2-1	ASSVLASALNEQF
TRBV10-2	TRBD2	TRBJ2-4	ASSEWAGGQNIQY
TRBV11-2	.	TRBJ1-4	ASSLDLRDNEKLF
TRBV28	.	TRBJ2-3	ASRGGTATYTDTQY
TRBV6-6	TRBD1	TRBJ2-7	ASSWTGASSYEQY
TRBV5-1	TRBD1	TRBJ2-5	ASSPGTGQETQY
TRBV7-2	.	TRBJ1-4	ASTKEGTNEKLF
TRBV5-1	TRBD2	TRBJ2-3	ASSSTGTSGRSSVTQY
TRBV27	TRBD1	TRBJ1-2	ASSVGQGHGYT
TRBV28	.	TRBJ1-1	ASSLRRVNTEAF
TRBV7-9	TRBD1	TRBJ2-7	ASSSQGAVSYEQY
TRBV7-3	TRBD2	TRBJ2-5	ASSFGRTGLPFQETQY
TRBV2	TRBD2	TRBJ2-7	ASSSGTSGAVSEQY
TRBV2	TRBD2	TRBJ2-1	ASSREGRSYNEQF
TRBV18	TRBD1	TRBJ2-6	ASSPPGQGLSGANVLT
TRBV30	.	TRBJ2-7	AWSVHYYEQY
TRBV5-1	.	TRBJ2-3	ASSLGGQTTDTQY
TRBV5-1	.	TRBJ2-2	ASRPSRGSIAGELF
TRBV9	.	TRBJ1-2	ASSMDSYGYT
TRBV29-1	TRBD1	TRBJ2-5	SVSGTAIQETQY
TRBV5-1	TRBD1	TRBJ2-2	ASTGGPGTGELF
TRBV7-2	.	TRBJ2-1	ASSFPGRLAYNEQF
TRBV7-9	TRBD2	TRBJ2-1	ASSLIATSGSPPYNEQF
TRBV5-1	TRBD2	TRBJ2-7	ASSSGLAGSGEQY
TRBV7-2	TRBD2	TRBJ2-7	ASSSQTSGGGSYEQY
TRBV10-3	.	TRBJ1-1	ATNTGLTNTEAF
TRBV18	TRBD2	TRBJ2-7	ASSPRPGLAGDFRSYEQY
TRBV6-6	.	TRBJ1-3	ASSYLTGSGNTIY
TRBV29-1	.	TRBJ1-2	SVDAPGHNIYGYT
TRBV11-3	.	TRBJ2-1	ASSLGTGERNEQF
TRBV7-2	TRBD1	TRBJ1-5	ASSLAGTGVNQPQH
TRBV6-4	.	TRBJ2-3	AGSELVGTDTQY
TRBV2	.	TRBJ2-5	ASTPGAQETQY
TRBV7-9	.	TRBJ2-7	ASSLGGSGAISYEQY
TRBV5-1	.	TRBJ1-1	ASIGDTEAF
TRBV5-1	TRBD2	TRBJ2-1	ASSLGLAGMSEQF
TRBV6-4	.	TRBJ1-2	ASSQGNGYT
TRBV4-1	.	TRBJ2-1	ASSQDRYAIQLRF
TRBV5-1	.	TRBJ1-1	ASSLWGVGVNTEAF
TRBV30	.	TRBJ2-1	AWNSVLLYNEQF
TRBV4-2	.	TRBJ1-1	ASSPNYRVGTEAF
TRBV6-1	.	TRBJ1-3	ASVNRVYSGNTIY
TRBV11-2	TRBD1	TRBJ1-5	ASSSGQGGNQPQH
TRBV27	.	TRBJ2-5	ASSPSVGGGETQY
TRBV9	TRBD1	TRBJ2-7	ASSATGTAYEQY
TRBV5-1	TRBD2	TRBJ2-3	ASSHQLAASTDTQY
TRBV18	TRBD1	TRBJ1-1	ASSQPGQGFSAF
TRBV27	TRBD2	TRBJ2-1	ASRGGPDRRAGGEQF
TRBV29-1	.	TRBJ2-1	SVGRDTPGYNEQF
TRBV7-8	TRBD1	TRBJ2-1	ASSKGQGAVNEQF
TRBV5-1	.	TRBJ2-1	ASSLDPGSPNEQF
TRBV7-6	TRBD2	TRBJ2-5	ASSLGKKIREGLRETQY
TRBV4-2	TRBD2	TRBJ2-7	ASSQQLAGTTYEQY
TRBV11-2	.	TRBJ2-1	ASSRGNHEQF